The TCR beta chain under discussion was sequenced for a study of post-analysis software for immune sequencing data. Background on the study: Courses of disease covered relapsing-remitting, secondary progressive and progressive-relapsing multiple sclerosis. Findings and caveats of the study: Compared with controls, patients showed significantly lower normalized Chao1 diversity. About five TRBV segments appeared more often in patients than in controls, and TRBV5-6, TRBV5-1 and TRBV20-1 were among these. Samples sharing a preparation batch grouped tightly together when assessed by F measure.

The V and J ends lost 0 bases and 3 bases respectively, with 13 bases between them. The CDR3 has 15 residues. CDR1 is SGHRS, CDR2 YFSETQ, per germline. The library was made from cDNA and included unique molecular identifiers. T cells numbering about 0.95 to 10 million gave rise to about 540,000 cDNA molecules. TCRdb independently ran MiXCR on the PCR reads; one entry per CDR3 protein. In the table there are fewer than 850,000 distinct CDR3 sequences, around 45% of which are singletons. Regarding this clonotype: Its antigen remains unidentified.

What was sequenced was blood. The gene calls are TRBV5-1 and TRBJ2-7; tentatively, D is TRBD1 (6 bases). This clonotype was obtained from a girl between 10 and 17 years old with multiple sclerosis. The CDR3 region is CASSLVGTLDYEQYF. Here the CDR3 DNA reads TGCGCCAGCAGCTTGGTTGGGACATTAGACTACGAGCAGTACTTC.